This T cell receptor (beta chain) was documented in a study of blood T cell repertoires in COVID-19 (dated by TCRdb to between 2020 and 2021). The study in broad terms: The collaborator samples originated in the United States, Italy and Spain and spanned the acute and convalescent phases of COVID-19. The material from the prospective study consisted of cDNA or gDNA derived from T cells, B-cell-depleted T cells, or PBMCs. The dataset comprised deeply sampled blood TCRbeta repertoires from subjects exposed to, actively infected with, or recovered from COVID-19. A freely available public database, intended as a resource for researchers studying the immune response to SARS-CoV-2, is where the repertoires were released. The samples were drawn from the first 160 participants of the ongoing ImmuneRACE study and from 1,254 subjects provided by 6 global collaborators. Nearly every sample came with metadata listing a de-identified subject ID, COVID-19 status, age in years and sex. Where available, HLA class I and class II types were obtained from metadata supplied by the sample provider rather than from assay-based typing. What the study reported, not specific to this receptor: Clinical and demographic metadata were provided uncurated, with the amount varying by source and participant.

In the prospective study, participants were about 18 to 95 years old, resided in fewer than 25 geographic areas of the United States, and were enrolled through a virtual design. In the prospective study, cohorts were assigned on the basis of participant-reported clinical history obtained from a screening survey and a study questionnaire. For ImmuneRACE Cohort 3, a participant was defined as recovered based on two consecutive negative NP/OP PCR tests, clearance by a healthcare professional, or resolution of symptoms. In the prospective study, mobile phlebotomists collected whole blood, serum and a nasopharyngeal or oropharyngeal swab from each participant. Over a roughly 2-month period, participants in the prospective study had the option of providing additional blood draws and questionnaires. Before DNA extraction, blood samples from the prospective study were shipped at room temperature or frozen.

As regards this clone: Its binding antigen is unknown. No much larger clonotype is one base removed from it; base qualities were not supplied.

The CDR3 runs 13 residues from the cysteine to the phenylalanine. Kept here is only the CDR3 DNA, which spans 39 bases and is read in frame from base 1. CDR1 is given as GTSNPN and CDR2 as SVGIG, both from the germline V gene (reference sequence). The junction shows trimming of 1 base on V and 9 bases on J, and the gene matches do not reach 7 bases of it. TCRbeta CDR3 regions were amplified from genomic DNA by means of the immunoSEQ Assay, a bias-controlled multiplex PCR. As for the original processing: The number of nucleated cells in each sample was estimated from the amplification of reference gene primers within the assay. To quantify the absolute abundance of each unique TCRbeta CDR3 rearrangement, sequence reads were collapsed and filtered. Productive Simpson clonality was computed per sample as the square root of Simpson's diversity index over productive rearrangements. TCRdb retrieved this table from immuneACCESS and kept in-frame rearrangements only. Not all clones are present; in checked studies, unresolved V genes account for under half, and no reason is known for the remainder. V and J calls and clone size are those listed in that table; D and trimming were worked out from the DNA. The sample table holds a few hundred thousand clones, of which approximately 84% were seen once. The ten largest clones take up 1% of the sample.

This receptor chain uses TRBV30 and TRBJ1-2; TRBD1 matches 8 bases in the middle. The receptor's source is a woman aged 25 to 39 who had recovered from COVID-19. Material: PBMCs or T cells enriched from blood (not recorded which). The DNA reads as follows: TGTGCCTGGAGTGCAGGGGGCCGTGGAAGCTACACCTTC. Its protein product is CAWSAGGRGSYTF.